The present TCR beta chain was sequenced within a study of blood T cell repertoires in COVID-19. Germline CDR1 SGHTS, CDR2 YDEGEE. The CDR3 is 14 residues long. V was shortened by 5 bases and J by 0 bases, with 11 bases between the two germline ends. Here immunoSEQ multiplex PCR was the method, and the copy in TCRdb shows in-frame clones only, minus some. The sample holds some 190,000 clones, more than 80% seen once. Sequenced material: peripheral blood. The chain uses TRBV5-8 and TRBJ1-1; D uncertain. The source is a woman aged 55-75 years with acute or convalescent COVID-19. This CDR3 reads CASSAVRMNTEAFF. The DNA of the CDR3 is TGTGCCAGCAGTGCAGTCAGAATGAACACTGAAGCTTTCTTT.